These 31 T cell receptor beta chains were sequenced from one sample in a study of shared clonotypes between healthy human individuals. Generated by immunoSEQ multiplex PCR, the TCRdb table keeps only in-frame clones and is missing some. The sample carries around 510,000 clones, approximately 95% recorded once. The specimen sequenced was naive CD4+ T cells sorted from blood. Subset reported: CD45RA+ positively selected. The receptor source for this set is a woman in her twenties or thirties in good health.

The genes are TRBV5-1 and TRBJ2-7, with 10 bases lining up with TRBD2. The CDR3 is made up of 15 amino acids. Germline CDR1 is SGHRS and CDR2 is YFSETQ. Losses at the gene ends were 5 bases for V and 2 bases for J; bases not matched to a gene: 7. CDR3 nucleotide sequence: TGCGCCAGCAGGAAAGGACTAGCGGAAACCTACGAGCAGTACTTC. It specifies CASRKGLAETYEQYF.

The DNA for the CDR3 is TGCGCCAGCAGCCAAGAACACGTACCAGATACGCAGTATTTT. The encoded protein is CASSQEHVPDTQYF. The J gene is TRBJ2-3, the V gene TRBV4-1; D gene ambiguous. Per germline, CDR1 MGHRA and CDR2 YSYEKL. The CDR3 covers 14 residues. Trimming removed 0 bases from V and 4 bases from J, with 8 bases in between.

This sequence joins TRBV28 and TRBJ2-1, with no clear D. CDR3 size: 17 residues. CDR1 MDHEN and CDR2 SYDVKM come from the germline V gene. The V gene lost 3 bases and the J gene lost 0 bases, with 15 bases spanning the gap. The CDR3 nucleotides read TGTGCCAGCAGTTTGACGAAAGATCTTTTCTCCTACAATGAGCAGTTCTTC. This sequence encodes CASSLTKDLFSYNEQFF.

This clone was seen just once. This chain uses TRBV25-1 with TRBJ2-5; maybe TRBD2 (5 bases). The length of the CDR3 is 16 residues. Trimming took off 0 bases at V and 9 bases at J, with 20 bases between the two ends. Germline V gene sequence: CDR1 MGHDK, CDR2 SYGVNS. The CDR3 reads CASSEYNARSVGAQYF. The CDR3 coding sequence is TGTGCCAGCAGTGAATATAACGCCCGGAGCGTCGGGGCCCAGTACTTC.

The chain recombines TRBV18 with TRBJ2-5; D perhaps matches TRBD1 (6 bases). V was shortened by 1 base and J by 6 bases, with 12 bases between the two germline ends. The germline V gene encodes CDR1 KGHSH and CDR2 LQKENI. This CDR3 contains 14 residues. CDR3 nucleotides: TGTGCCAGCTCACCACTTAGGGGGTCCCAGACCCAGTACTTC. This translates into CASSPLRGSQTQYF.

This clone was seen just once. The V and J genes are TRBV2 and TRBJ1-1; D gene ambiguous. With 6 bases removed from V and 1 base from J, the gap between germline ends came to 9 bases. The CDR3 totals 13 residues. In germline, CDR1 is SNHLY, CDR2 FYNNEI. The CDR3 sequence is CASRGGGNTEAFF. In DNA form, the CDR3 reads TGTGCCAGCAGAGGAGGAGGGAACACTGAAGCTTTCTTT.

The V and J genes are TRBV7-2 and TRBJ2-7; 14 positions match TRBD2. With V trimmed by 0 bases and J by 7 bases, 8 bases remained unmatched. Germline assignment: CDR1 SGHTA and CDR2 FQGNSA. The CDR3 contains 17 residues. The CDR3, as DNA: TGTGCCAGCAGCTTAGCCCAAGGGACTAGCGGGAGAGGAGAGCAGTACTTC. Encoded protein: CASSLAQGTSGRGEQYF.

This clone was seen just once. The chain uses TRBV18 and TRBJ1-2; no firm D call. CDR3 length: 14 residues. Germline V CDR1 and CDR2: KGHSH, LQKENI. The V end lost 4 bases, the J end lost 8 bases, and 17 bases lay between the germline ends. CDR3 in amino acids: CASSHREMKRGYTF. The CDR3 DNA reads as TGTGCCAGCTCACACCGGGAAATGAAAAGAGGCTACACCTTC.

A few counts support this clone. The V call is TRBV7-6, the J call TRBJ1-5; TRBD1 matches at 9 bases. CDR1 SGHVS and CDR2 FNYEAQ come from the germline V gene. This CDR3 spans 15 amino acids. J lost 4 bases, V lost 5 bases, and 6 bases had no gene match. CDR3 nucleotides: TGTGCCAGCAGCGCAGGGACAGGGAGAAATCAGCCCCAGCATTTT. Its translation: CASSAGTGRNQPQHF.

The chain links TRBV6-6 to TRBJ2-7; unclear D gene. V was shortened by 2 bases and J by 1 base, with 12 bases between the two germline ends. Germline lookup yields CDR1 MNHNY and CDR2 SVGAGI (reference sequence). The CDR3 consists of 15 residues. CDR3 DNA: TGTGCCAGCAGTTACGGGTTAGTCCCGTCCTACGAGCAGTACTTC. Translation gives CASSYGLVPSYEQYF.

The rearrangement links TRBV30 to TRBJ2-1; 10 positions match TRBD2. CDR3 length equals 16 residues. The J segment lost 7 bases and the V segment lost 0 bases, leaving 9 bases of the junction unmatched. Germline values: CDR1 GTSNPN, CDR2 SVGIG (reference sequence). In nucleotides, the CDR3 is TGTGCCTGGAGTGTCCTTAGCGGGAGGCTGGGTAATGAGCAGTTCTTC. It encodes CAWSVLSGRLGNEQFF.

CDR3 amino acids: CASSPGSPGDEQFF. CDR3 coding DNA: TGTGCCAGCTCGCCGGGCTCACCTGGCGATGAGCAGTTCTTC. The J gene is TRBJ2-1, the V gene TRBV18; no reliable D call. This CDR3 is built from 14 residues. The V gene's germline CDR1 is KGHSH and CDR2 LQKENI. V shed 6 bases and J shed 8 bases, with 17 bases lying between them. The full variable domain, in which reference TRBV18 and TRBJ2-1 provide the parts outside the CDR3, is NAGVMQNPRHLVRRRGQEARLRCSPMKGHSHVYWYRQLPEEGLKFMVYLQKENIIDESGMPKERFSAEFPKEGPSILRIQQVVRGDSAAYFCASSPGSPGDEQFFGPGTRLTVL.

CDR3 loop: CASSSGTGIHHEQYF. In nucleotides, the CDR3 is TGCGCCAGCAGCTCCGGGACAGGAATTCATCACGAGCAGTACTTC. This chain uses TRBV5-1 with TRBJ2-5; 8 bases fit TRBD1. The DNA end lines up better with TRBJ2-7; the J call may be wrong. From germline, CDR1 is SGHRS and CDR2 YFSETQ. The CDR3 has 15 residues.

The chain uses TRBV7-6 and TRBJ2-2, with 12 positions matching TRBD2. Losses at the gene ends were 5 bases for V and 2 bases for J; bases not matched to a gene: 6. The CDR3 totals 17 residues. Germline CDR1 and CDR2: SGHVS and FNYEAQ. CDR3: CASSRGLAGSNTGELFF. CDR3 nucleotide sequence: TGTGCCAGCAGCCGAGGACTAGCGGGATCAAACACCGGGGAGCTGTTTTTT.

The rearrangement joins TRBV9 to TRBJ2-3, with D maybe TRBD1 (5 bases). This CDR3 comprises 13 residues. V gave up 5 bases and J gave up 5 bases, with 12 bases separating them. Germline CDR1 SGDLS, CDR2 YYNGEE. The CDR3 region has the DNA TGTGCCAGCAGAGAATACCAGGGAGATACGCAGTATTTT. Amino acid sequence: CASREYQGDTQYF.

The chain joins TRBV19 to TRBJ1-4; D is possibly TRBD1 (6 bases). The CDR3 runs 13 residues. Per germline, CDR1 LNHDA and CDR2 SQIVND (reference sequence). V lost 8 bases and J lost 6, with 13 bases in between. The CDR3 loop is CASSSGGDEKLFF. In DNA form, the CDR3 reads TGTGCCAGTTCGTCGGGGGGCGATGAAAAACTGTTTTTT.

V gene TRBV7-5 combines with J gene TRBJ1-5. TRBV7-5 is marked as a pseudogene. The CDR3 is 14 residues long. The CDR3 here is CVRSFGKSGQPQHF. CDR3 DNA: TGTGTCAGAAGCTTTGGGAAGTCGGGTCAGCCCCAGCATTTT.

This clone has a single count. The V and J genes are TRBV6-1 and TRBJ1-5; unclear D gene. Per germline, CDR1 MNHNS and CDR2 SASEGT. The V and J ends lost 2 bases and 5 bases respectively, with 7 bases between them. The CDR3 is 13 residues long. CDR3 residues: CASSEQIHQPQHF. The CDR3 DNA reads as TGTGCCAGCAGTGAACAAATCCATCAGCCCCAGCATTTT.

The chain is built from TRBV12-5 and TRBJ2-3; the D is unclear. Germline CDR1 reads LGHNT; CDR2 reads FRNRAP. Trimming took off 0 bases at V and 5 bases at J, with 0 bases between the two ends. CDR3 length: 11 amino acids. Here the CDR3 DNA reads TGTGCTAGTGGTTTGGTAGATACGCAGTATTTT. Translation gives CASGLVDTQYF.

The chain combines TRBV7-2 with TRBJ2-7, with D maybe TRBD2 (6 bases). The CDR3 has 17 residues. Between the trimmed V and J ends, which lost 7 bases and 7 bases, there was a span of 29 bases. The germline CDR1 and CDR2 sequences are SGHTA and FQGNSA. As DNA, the CDR3 is TGTGCCAGCACCCCTTTTGGGACGGGGTTGGTCGGGGGAGAGCAGTACTTC. Translating gives CASTPFGTGLVGGEQYF.

The V gene is TRBV7-6, the J gene TRBJ2-7, with 8 bases lining up with TRBD2. J was trimmed by 9 bases and V by 2 bases; bases with no gene match: 12. The CDR3 is 15 amino acids. Germline V gives CDR1 SGHVS, CDR2 FNYEAQ. DNA of the CDR3: TGTGCCAGCAGCTTATCCGGCGGGGAAGCGGGGGTGCAGTACTTC. As protein: CASSLSGGEAGVQYF. The whole variable domain, remainder taken from reference TRBV7-6 and TRBJ2-7, is GAGVSQSPRYKVTKRGQDVALRCDPISGHVSLYWYRQALGQGPEFLTYFNYEAQQDKSGLPNDRFSAERPEGSISTLTIQRTEQRDSAMYRCASSLSGGEAGVQYFGPGTRLTVT.

The chain joins TRBV7-2 to TRBJ2-4; D might be TRBD1 (6 bases). The CDR3 consists of 15 residues. In germline, CDR1 is SGHTA, CDR2 FQGNSA. The germline V and J ends were trimmed by 3 bases and 6 bases, with 15 bases remaining between them. For the CDR3, the DNA is TGTGCCAGCAGCTTGGGTCAGGGGCTCAGAAACATTCAGTACTTC. Residues: CASSLGQGLRNIQYF.

The rearrangement uses TRBV2 and TRBJ2-4, with 9 bases lining up with TRBD1. The V and J ends lost 6 bases and 2 bases, in that order; junction bases with no gene match: 11. Germline lookup yields CDR1 SNHLY and CDR2 FYNNEI. The CDR3 sequence is 17 residues long. CDR3 sequence reads: CASRPGQGVLSKNIQYF. The CDR3 nucleotides are TGTGCCAGCAGACCGGGACAGGGAGTACTTTCCAAAAACATTCAGTACTTC.

The chain combines TRBV5-4 with TRBJ2-5; D might be TRBD2 (5 bases). Per the germline V gene, CDR1 is SGHNT and CDR2 is YYREEE (reference sequence). The V end was cut by 0 bases, the J end by 5 bases, with 14 bases between. The CDR3 contains 15 residues. CDR3 residues: CASSLAPGLGETQYF. DNA for the CDR3: TGTGCCAGCAGCTTGGCCCCGGGGTTGGGGGAGACCCAGTACTTC.

The chain carries TRBV28 and TRBJ1-2; D remains ambiguous. The germline gives CDR1 MDHEN, CDR2 SYDVKM. Trimming pared 8 bases from V and 6 bases from J, leaving 19 bases between. CDR3 length: 14 residues. The CDR3 reads CASGSGTGTDGYTF. The CDR3 nucleotides read TGTGCCAGCGGTAGTGGTACGGGAACGGATGGCTACACCTTC.

The chain links TRBV28 to TRBJ1-2; D is perhaps TRBD1 (5 bases). V shed 7 bases and J shed 8 bases, with 17 bases lying between them. The germline V gene encodes CDR1 MDHEN and CDR2 SYDVKM. The length of the CDR3 is 13 residues. The CDR3 here is CASTLRDYEGYTF. The CDR3 DNA reads TGTGCCAGCACCTTAAGGGACTATGAGGGCTACACCTTC.

The V and J genes are TRBV28 and TRBJ2-7; 12 bases are shared with TRBD1. Unmatched junction bases numbered 5, after V lost 4 bases and J lost 7 bases. Per the germline V gene, CDR1 is MDHEN and CDR2 is SYDVKM. This CDR3 region has 14 residues. CDR3 coding DNA: TGTGCCAGCAGTTCGGGACAGGGGGCTTTGGAGCAGTACTTC. It yields the protein CASSSGQGALEQYF. The entire variable domain, with the rest obtained from reference TRBV28 and TRBJ2-7, is as follows: DVKVTQSSRYLVKRTGEKVFLECVQDMDHENMFWYRQDPGLGLRLIYFSYDVKMKEKGDIPEGYSVSREKKERFSLILESASTNQTSMYLCASSSGQGALEQYFGPGTRLTVT.

The chain joins TRBV15 to TRBJ2-3, with TRBD2 matching 12 bases. Germline V gene data show CDR1 as LNHNV and CDR2 as YYDKDF (reference sequence). The CDR3 consists of 17 residues. The ends lost 2 bases at V and 1 base at J; junction bases unmatched: 4. DNA of the CDR3: TGTGCCACCAGCAGATTCCGGACTAGCGGGGGCACAGATACGCAGTATTTT. It translates to CATSRFRTSGGTDTQYF. Full variable domain (remainder filled in from reference TRBV15 and TRBJ2-3): DAMVIQNPRYQVTQFGKPVTLSCSQTLNHNVMYWYQQKSSQAPKLLFHYYDKDFNNEADTPDNFQSRRPNTSFCFLDIRSPGLGDTAMYLCATSRFRTSGGTDTQYFGPGTRLTVL.

This sequence joins TRBV28 and TRBJ1-2, with D hard to call. V shed 2 bases and J shed 4 bases, with 8 bases lying between them. Per the germline V gene, CDR1 is MDHEN and CDR2 is SYDVKM. CDR3 length: 13 residues. The CDR3 DNA reads TGTGCCAGCAGTTTAGGGCAGTTCTATGGCTACACCTTC. Protein sequence: CASSLGQFYGYTF.

This clone has only one observation. The V gene is TRBV15, the J gene TRBJ2-3; perhaps TRBD2 as D (7 bases). Germline V CDR1 and CDR2: LNHNV, YYDKDF (reference sequence). Trimming left V 1 base short and J 4 bases short, with 9 bases between. The CDR3 consists of 14 residues. The CDR3 is CATSRGEGADTQYF. The CDR3 coding sequence is TGTGCCACCAGCAGAGGGGAGGGGGCAGATACGCAGTATTTT.

The chain has TRBV5-6 and TRBJ1-5; D call uncertain. The CDR3 runs to 13 residues. The V end lost 4 bases, the J end lost 5 bases, and 10 bases lay between the germline ends. In germline, CDR1 is SGHDT, CDR2 YYEEEE. The CDR3 region is CASSAALDQPQHF. The CDR3, as DNA: TGTGCCAGCAGCGCAGCATTGGATCAGCCCCAGCATTTT.